This TCR beta chain was identified during a study of T cell changes during pregnancy in multiple sclerosis. V was pared by 8 bases and J by 6 bases, with 29 bases between. The CDR3 spans 18 residues. Germline-derived CDR1 and CDR2 are LNHNV and YYDKDF (reference sequence). This clone was recorded only once. The protocol was immunoSEQ multiplex PCR, while the TCRdb copy is restricted to in-frame clones and leaves out a portion. The data contain 30,000 to 40,000 clones, around nine tenths of them seen just once; the ten biggest clones take up about 5.2%. This clonotype was obtained from a female donor in good health, enrolled as a control in a pregnancy study. Material: peripheral blood, obtained in the third trimester of pregnancy. The chain couples TRBV15 to TRBJ1-3, with a possible D match to TRBD1 (5 bases). CDR3: CATSRGTLQELWINTIYF. CDR3 DNA sequence: TGTGCCACCTCCCGGGGGACCTTACAGGAACTCTGGATAAACACCATATATTTT.